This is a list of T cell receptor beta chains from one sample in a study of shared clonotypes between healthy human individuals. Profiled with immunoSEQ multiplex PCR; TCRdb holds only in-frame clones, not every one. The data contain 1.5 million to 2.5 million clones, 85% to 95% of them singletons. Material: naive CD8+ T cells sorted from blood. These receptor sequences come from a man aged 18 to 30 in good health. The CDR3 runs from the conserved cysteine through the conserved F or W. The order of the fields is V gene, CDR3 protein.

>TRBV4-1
CASSQGTVEGYTF
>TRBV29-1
CSVDPVDNEQFF
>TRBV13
CASSFLGGDNEQFF
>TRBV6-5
CASRLTDRVTGELFF
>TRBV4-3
CASSQDDPAVVYNEQFF
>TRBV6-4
CASSMTGGGFDGYTF
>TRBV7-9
CASSFRLVADEQFF
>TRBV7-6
CASSLLTTGGREKLFF
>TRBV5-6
CASSLDTFTDTQYF
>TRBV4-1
CASSPRRNGAGNTIYF
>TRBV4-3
CASSQGVATEQFF
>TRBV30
CAWGGTGPPGELFF
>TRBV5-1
CASSSQGTGITRGEKLFF
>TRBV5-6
CASSLILNTEAFF